The rows below give T cell receptor beta chains drawn from one sample of a study of cytomegalovirus exposure and HLA in healthy donors. Sequenced by immunoSEQ multiplex PCR; TCRdb stores in-frame clones only, minus some. This sample has roughly 150,000 clones, with approximately 90% found just once. Sequenced input: PBMCs. The receptors derive from a man between 18 and 35 years old in good health and CMV-seronegative. The CDR3 runs from the conserved cysteine through the conserved F or W. A D gene is named only where the DNA matches it firmly. Clone size, where shown, is once, few, many, or a class for clones that have expanded.

J gene | D gene | clone size | V gene | CDR3 protein | CDR3 DNA
TRBJ2-5 | - | once | TRBV29-1 | CSVVTGEETQYF | TGCAGCGTTGTTACCGGGGAAGAGACCCAGTACTTC
TRBJ1-2 | TRBD1 | once | TRBV27 | CASSLQGAGGYTF | TGTGCCAGCAGTCTACAGGGGGCGGGGGGCTACACCTTC
TRBJ1-6 | - | - | TRBV28 | CASRRGYNSPLHF | TGTGCCAGCAGAAGGGGGTATAATTCACCCCTCCACTTT
TRBJ1-2 | - | - | TRBV5-6 | CASSLGGHRKVEGYTF | TGTGCCAGCAGCTTGGGGGGGCACAGAAAGGTAGAGGGCTACACCTTC
TRBJ1-5 | - | - | TRBV19 | CASSAATGFQPQHF | TGTGCCAGTAGTGCCGCAACGGGGTTTCAGCCCCAGCATTTT
TRBJ1-4 | TRBD1 | - | TRBV5-1 | CASSLRDRGEKLFF | TGCGCCAGCAGCTTGAGAGACAGGGGGGAAAAACTGTTTTTT
TRBJ2-7 | - | - | TRBV5-1 | CASSLERGIEYEQYF | TGCGCCAGCAGCTTGGAACGAGGGATTGAGTACGAGCAGTACTTC
TRBJ2-3 | TRBD2 | - | TRBV7-9 | CASSQGLAGPDTQYF | TGTGCCAGCAGCCAGGGACTAGCGGGACCAGATACGCAGTATTTT
TRBJ1-6 | - | - | TRBV5-1 | CASSLGQQSNSPLHF | TGCGCCAGCAGCTTGGGACAGCAGAGTAATTCACCCCTCCACTTT
TRBJ2-2 | TRBD2 | - | TRBV5-6 | CASESVSGETGELFF | TGTGCGTCCGAAAGTGTTAGCGGGGAAACCGGGGAGCTGTTTTTT
TRBJ1-2 | - | many | TRBV28 | CASSVALGLRYGYTF | TGTGCCAGCAGCGTTGCCCTCGGGTTGAGGTATGGCTACACCTTC
TRBJ1-2 | TRBD1 | - | TRBV7-2 | CASSPGTGVVAGYTF | TGTGCCAGCAGCCCCGGGACAGGGGTTGTTGCTGGCTACACCTTC
TRBJ1-4 | TRBD1 | - | TRBV4-1 | CASSLQGAANEKLFF | TGCGCCAGCAGCCTCCAGGGGGCTGCTAATGAAAAACTGTTTTTT
TRBJ2-1 | TRBD2 | - | TRBV28 | CASSYLGREANGDEQFF | TGTGCCAGCAGTTACCTTGGGCGGGAGGCCAACGGGGATGAGCAGTTCTTC
TRBJ1-2 | - | - | TRBV28 | CASSFGTGPRGYTF | TGTGCCAGCAGTTTCGGAACAGGGCCTCGTGGCTACACCTTC
TRBJ2-7 | - | - | TRBV18 | CASSLGTGATYEQYF | TGTGCCAGCTCACTCGGGACTGGAGCTACCTACGAGCAGTACTTC
TRBJ1-6 | - | - | TRBV5-1 | CASRDNTNSPLHF | TGCGCCAGCAGGGACAATACCAATTCACCCCTCCACTTT
TRBJ1-2 | TRBD1 | - | TRBV7-9 | CASIAGGGQGYGYTF | TGTGCCAGCATTGCTGGTGGGGGACAGGGGTATGGCTACACCTTC
TRBJ1-3 | - | - | TRBV19 | CASSADSLYSGNTIYF | TGTGCCAGTAGCGCCGACAGCTTATACTCTGGAAACACCATATATTTT
TRBJ1-2 | - | - | TRBV4-1 | CASSQMAGSGYTF | TGCGCCAGCAGCCAAATGGCTGGCTCCGGCTACACCTTC
TRBJ2-2 | TRBD2 | few | TRBV7-8 | CASTGLAVGDTGELFF | TGTGCCAGCACCGGACTAGCGGTTGGGGACACCGGGGAGCTGTTTTTT
TRBJ2-4 | TRBD2 | - | TRBV29-1 | CSVERLAGVAKNIQYF | TGCAGCGTTGAAAGGCTAGCGGGAGTAGCCAAAAACATTCAGTACTTC
TRBJ2-3 | - | - | TRBV25-1 | CASSSLTGGTDTQYF | TGTGCCAGCAGTTCCCTTACCGGGGGCACAGATACGCAGTATTTT
TRBJ2-3 | TRBD2 | - | TRBV6-5 | CASRGLAGVSDTQYF | TGTGCCAGCCGAGGACTAGCGGGAGTATCAGATACGCAGTATTTT
TRBJ2-1 | TRBD1 | - | TRBV29-1 | CSVTDRVNSYEQFF | TGCAGCGTTACGGACAGGGTCAATTCATATGAGCAGTTCTTC
TRBJ1-2 | - | - | TRBV2 | CASSEARGIYGYTF | TGTGCCAGCAGTGAAGCTAGGGGAATCTATGGCTACACCTTC
TRBJ1-5 | - | - | TRBV7-9 | CASSPQGGNQPQHF | TGTGCCAGCAGCCCGCAGGGTGGCAATCAGCCCCAGCATTTT